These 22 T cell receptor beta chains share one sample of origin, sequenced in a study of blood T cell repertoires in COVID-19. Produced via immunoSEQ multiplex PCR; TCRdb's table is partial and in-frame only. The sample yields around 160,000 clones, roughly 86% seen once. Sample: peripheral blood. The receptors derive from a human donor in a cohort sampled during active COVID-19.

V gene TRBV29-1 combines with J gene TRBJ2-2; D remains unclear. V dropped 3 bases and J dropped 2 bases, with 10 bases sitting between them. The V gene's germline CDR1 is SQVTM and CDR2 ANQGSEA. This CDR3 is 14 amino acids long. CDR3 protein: CSVEFFSNTGELFF. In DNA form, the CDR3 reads TGCAGCGTTGAGTTTTTCAGTAACACCGGGGAGCTGTTTTTT.

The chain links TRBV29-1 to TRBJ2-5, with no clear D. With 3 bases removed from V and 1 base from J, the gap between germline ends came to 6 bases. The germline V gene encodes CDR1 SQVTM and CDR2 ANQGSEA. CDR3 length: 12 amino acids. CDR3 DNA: TGCAGCGTTGATCCTAGCCAAGAGACCCAGTACTTC. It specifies CSVDPSQETQYF.

This chain's CDR3 is CASSHLTSHTDTQYF. CDR3 DNA: TGCGCCAGCAGCCACCTCACTAGCCACACAGATACGCAGTATTTT. The rearrangement links TRBV4-1 to TRBJ2-3; weak D call: TRBD2 (6 bases). Per the germline V gene, CDR1 is MGHRA and CDR2 is YSYEKL. This CDR3 is 15 amino acids long. V lost 3 bases, J lost 2 bases, and 12 bases lay in between.

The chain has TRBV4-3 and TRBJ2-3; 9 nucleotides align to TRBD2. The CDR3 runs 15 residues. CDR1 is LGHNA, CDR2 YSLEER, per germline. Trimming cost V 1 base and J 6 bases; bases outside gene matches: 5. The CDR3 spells CASSQALAGMDTQYF. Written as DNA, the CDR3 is TGCGCCAGCAGCCAAGCTCTAGCGGGGATGGATACGCAGTATTTT.

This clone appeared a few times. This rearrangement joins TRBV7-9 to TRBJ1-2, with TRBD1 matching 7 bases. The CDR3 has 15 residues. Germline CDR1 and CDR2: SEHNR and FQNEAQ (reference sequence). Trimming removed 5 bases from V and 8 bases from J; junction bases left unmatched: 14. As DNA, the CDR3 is TGTGCCAGCAGCCAGCACCAGACAGGGATCCGCGGCTACACCTTC. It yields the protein CASSQHQTGIRGYTF. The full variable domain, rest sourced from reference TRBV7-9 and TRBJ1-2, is DTGVSQNPRHKITKRGQNVTFRCDPISEHNRLYWYRQTLGQGPEFLTYFQNEAQLEKSRLLSDRFSAERPKGSFSTLEIQRTEQGDSAMYLCASSQHQTGIRGYTFGSGTRLTVV.

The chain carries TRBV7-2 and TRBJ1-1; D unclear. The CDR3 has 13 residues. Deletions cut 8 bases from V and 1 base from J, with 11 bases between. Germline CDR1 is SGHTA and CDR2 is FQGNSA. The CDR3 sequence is CASFWRKNTEAFF. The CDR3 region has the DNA TGTGCCAGCTTTTGGAGGAAGAACACTGAAGCTTTCTTT.

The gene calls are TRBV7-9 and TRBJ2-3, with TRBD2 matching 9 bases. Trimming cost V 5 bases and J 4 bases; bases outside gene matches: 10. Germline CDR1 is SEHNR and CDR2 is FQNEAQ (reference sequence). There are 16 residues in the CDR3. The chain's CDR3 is CASSIHPGLAPDTQYF. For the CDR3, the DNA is TGTGCCAGCAGCATACATCCGGGACTAGCCCCAGATACGCAGTATTTT. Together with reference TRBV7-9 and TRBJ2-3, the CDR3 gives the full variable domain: DTGVSQNPRHKITKRGQNVTFRCDPISEHNRLYWYRQTLGQGPEFLTYFQNEAQLEKSRLLSDRFSAERPKGSFSTLEIQRTEQGDSAMYLCASSIHPGLAPDTQYFGPGTRLTVL.

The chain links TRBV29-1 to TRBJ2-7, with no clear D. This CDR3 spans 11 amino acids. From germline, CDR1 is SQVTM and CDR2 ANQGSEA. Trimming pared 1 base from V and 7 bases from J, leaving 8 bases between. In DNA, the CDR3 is TGCAGCGTTGAAGCTTTCCAGGAGCAGTACTTC. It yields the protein CSVEAFQEQYF.

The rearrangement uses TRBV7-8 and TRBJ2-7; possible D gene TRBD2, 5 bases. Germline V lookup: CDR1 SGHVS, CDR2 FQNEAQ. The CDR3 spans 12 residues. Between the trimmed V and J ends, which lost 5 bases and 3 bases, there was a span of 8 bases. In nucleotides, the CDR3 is TGTGCCAGCAGCCCACGGGACTACGAGCAGTACTTC. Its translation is CASSPRDYEQYF.

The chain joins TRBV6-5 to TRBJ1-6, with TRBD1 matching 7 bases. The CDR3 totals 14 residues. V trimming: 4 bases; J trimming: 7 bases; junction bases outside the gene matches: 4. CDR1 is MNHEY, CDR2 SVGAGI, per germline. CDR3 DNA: TGTGCCAGCAGTTCCGGGACAGTGAATTCACCCCTCCACTTT. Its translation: CASSSGTVNSPLHF.

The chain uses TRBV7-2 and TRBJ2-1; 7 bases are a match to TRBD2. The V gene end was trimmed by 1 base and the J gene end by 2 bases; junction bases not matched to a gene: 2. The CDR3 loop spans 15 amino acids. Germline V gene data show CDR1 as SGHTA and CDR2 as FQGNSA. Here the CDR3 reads CASSLGGGTYNEQFF. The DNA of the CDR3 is TGTGCCAGCAGCTTAGGGGGGGGAACCTACAATGAGCAGTTCTTC.

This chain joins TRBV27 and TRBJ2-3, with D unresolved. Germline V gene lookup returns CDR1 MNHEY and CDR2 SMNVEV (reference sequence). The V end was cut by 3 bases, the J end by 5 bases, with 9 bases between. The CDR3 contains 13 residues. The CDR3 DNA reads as TGTGCCAGCAGTTTCTCGCTACTAGATACGCAGTATTTT. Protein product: CASSFSLLDTQYF.

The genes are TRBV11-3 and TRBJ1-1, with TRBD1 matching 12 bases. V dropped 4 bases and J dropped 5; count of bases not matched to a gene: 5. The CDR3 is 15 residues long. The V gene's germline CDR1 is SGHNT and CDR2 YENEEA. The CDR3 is CASSSGQGAETEAFF. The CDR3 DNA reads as TGTGCCAGCAGCTCGGGACAGGGGGCAGAGACTGAAGCTTTCTTT. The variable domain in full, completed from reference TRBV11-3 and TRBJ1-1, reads EAGVVQSPRYKIIEKKQPVAFWCNPISGHNTLYWYLQNLGQGPELLIRYENEEAVDDSQLPKDRFSAERLKGVDSTLKIQPAELGDSAVYLCASSSGQGAETEAFFGQGTRLTVV.

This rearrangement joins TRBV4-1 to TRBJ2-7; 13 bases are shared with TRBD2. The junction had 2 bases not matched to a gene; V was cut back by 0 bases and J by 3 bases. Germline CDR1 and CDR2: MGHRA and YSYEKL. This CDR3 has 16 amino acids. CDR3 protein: CASSQEGTSGNYEQYF. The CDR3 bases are TGCGCCAGCAGCCAAGAAGGGACTAGCGGGAACTACGAGCAGTACTTC.

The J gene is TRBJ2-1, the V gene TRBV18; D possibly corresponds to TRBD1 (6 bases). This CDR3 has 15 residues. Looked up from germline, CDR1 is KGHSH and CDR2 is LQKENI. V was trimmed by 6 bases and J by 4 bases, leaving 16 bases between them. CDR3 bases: TGTGCCAGCTCTCCCGACAGGAGCAAATACAATGAGCAGTTCTTC. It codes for CASSPDRSKYNEQFF.

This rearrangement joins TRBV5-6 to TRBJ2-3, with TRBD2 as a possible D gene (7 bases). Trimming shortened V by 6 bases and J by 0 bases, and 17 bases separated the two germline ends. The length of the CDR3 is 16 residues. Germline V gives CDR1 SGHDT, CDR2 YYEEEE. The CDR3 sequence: CASIPRGGASTDTQYF. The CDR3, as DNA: TGTGCCAGCATCCCCCGAGGGGGGGCGAGCACAGATACGCAGTATTTT.

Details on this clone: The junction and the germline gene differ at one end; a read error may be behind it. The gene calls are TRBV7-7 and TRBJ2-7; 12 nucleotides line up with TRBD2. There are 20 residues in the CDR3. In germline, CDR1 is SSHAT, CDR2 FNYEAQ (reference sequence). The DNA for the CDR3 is TGTGCTAGCAGCTTAACTGGGGGACTAGCGGGCCAAGATCCGTCCTACGAGCAGTACTTC. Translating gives CASSLTGGLAGQDPSYEQYF.

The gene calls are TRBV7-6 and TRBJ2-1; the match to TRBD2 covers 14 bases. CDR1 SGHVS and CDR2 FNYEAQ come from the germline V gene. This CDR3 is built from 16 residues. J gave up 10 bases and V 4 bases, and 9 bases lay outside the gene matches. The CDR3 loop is CASSSSGLAGAEEQFF. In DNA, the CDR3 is TGTGCCAGCAGCTCCTCGGGACTAGCGGGAGCGGAGGAGCAGTTCTTC.

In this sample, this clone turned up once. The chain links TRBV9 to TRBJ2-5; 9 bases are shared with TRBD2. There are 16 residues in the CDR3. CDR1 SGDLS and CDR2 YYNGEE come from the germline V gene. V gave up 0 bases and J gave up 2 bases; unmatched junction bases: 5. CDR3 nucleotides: TGTGCCAGCAGCGTAGCAGGACTAGCGACACAAGAGACCCAGTACTTC. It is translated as CASSVAGLATQETQYF. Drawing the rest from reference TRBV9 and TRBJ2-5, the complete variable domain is DSGVTQTPKHLITATGQRVTLRCSPRSGDLSVYWYQQSLDQGLQFLIQYYNGEERAKGNILERFSAQQFPDLHSELNLSSLELGDSALYFCASSVAGLATQETQYFGPGTRLLVL.

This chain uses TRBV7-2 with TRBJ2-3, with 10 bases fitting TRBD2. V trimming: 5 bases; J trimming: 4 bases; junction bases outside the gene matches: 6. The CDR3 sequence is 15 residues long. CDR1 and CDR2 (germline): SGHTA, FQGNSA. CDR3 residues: CASSPQRGGSDTQYF. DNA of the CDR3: TGTGCCAGCAGCCCTCAGCGGGGGGGGTCAGATACGCAGTATTTT. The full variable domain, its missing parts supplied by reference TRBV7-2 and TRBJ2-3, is GAGVSQSPSNKVTEKGKDVELRCDPISGHTALYWYRQSLGQGLEFLIYFQGNSAPDKSGLPSDRFSAERTGGSVSTLTIQRTQQEDSAVYLCASSPQRGGSDTQYFGPGTRLTVL.

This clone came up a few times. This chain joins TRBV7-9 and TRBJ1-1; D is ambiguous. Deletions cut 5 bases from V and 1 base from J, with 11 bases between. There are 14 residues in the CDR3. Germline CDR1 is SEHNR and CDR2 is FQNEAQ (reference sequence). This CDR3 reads CASSLHGGNTEAFF. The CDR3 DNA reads TGTGCCAGCAGCCTACATGGCGGGAACACTGAAGCTTTCTTT.

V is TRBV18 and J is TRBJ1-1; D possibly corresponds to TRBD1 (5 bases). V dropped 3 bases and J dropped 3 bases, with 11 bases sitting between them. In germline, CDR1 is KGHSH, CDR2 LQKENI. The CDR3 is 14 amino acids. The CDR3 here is CASSPPGLYTEAFF. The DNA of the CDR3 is TGTGCCAGCTCACCGCCGGGACTGTACACTGAAGCTTTCTTT.